Shown below are 7 T cell receptor beta chains from a single sample sequenced in a study of T-cell reconstitution after alpha-beta-depleted transplantation in children. During its preparation, the TCRbeta library received unique molecular identifiers. TCRdb reprocessed the PCR reads via MiXCR and lists one record per CDR3 protein. The profile shows roughly 160,000 distinct CDR3 sequences, 11% of them singletons. Sequencing was performed on PBMCs, taken before TCRalphabeta/CD19-depleted stem cell transplant. These receptor sequences come from a boy between 2 and 10 years old with acute myeloid leukemia, due to receive a stem cell transplant.

The CDR3 DNA follows: TGTGCCATCAGTACAAGACCCTCCACTTACAATGAGCAGTTCTTC. Its translation is CAISTRPSTYNEQFF. The gene calls are TRBV10-3 and TRBJ2-1; D gene ambiguous. Looked up from germline, CDR1 is ENHRY and CDR2 is SYGVKD. The CDR3 is made up of 15 amino acids. V was shortened by 5 bases and J by 4 bases, with 15 bases between the two germline ends.

This clonotype has at least ten counts. The rearrangement uses TRBV5-1 and TRBJ2-1; no clear D. V was trimmed by 2 bases and J by 6 bases, leaving 9 bases between them. CDR1 and CDR2 from the germline V gene are SGHRS and YFSETQ. The CDR3 contains 13 residues. CDR3 nucleotide sequence: TGCGCCAGCAGCTTCCTCCCAGGCAATGAGCAGTTCTTC. Encoded protein: CASSFLPGNEQFF.

At least ten counts were recorded for this clonotype. V is TRBV4-1 and J is TRBJ1-6; D ambiguous. CDR1 is MGHRA, CDR2 YSYEKL, per germline. The CDR3 runs 14 residues. The V gene lost 0 bases and the J gene lost 14 bases, with 14 bases spanning the gap. CDR3 residues: CASSQDSLHQSLHF. The CDR3 nucleotides are TGCGCCAGCAGCCAAGATAGCCTACACCAGTCCCTCCACTTT.

The gene calls are TRBV11-2 and TRBJ2-3; D not certain. V was clipped by 5 bases and J by 6 bases, with 21 bases between them. Germline V lookup: CDR1 SGHAT, CDR2 FQNNGV. The CDR3 loop spans 16 amino acids. The CDR3 reads CASSPVVATRLDTQYF. In nucleotides, the CDR3 is TGTGCCAGCAGCCCGGTCGTTGCGACCCGCCTCGATACGCAGTATTTT.

This clonotype has at least ten counts. V is TRBV29-1 and J is TRBJ1-1; D is possibly TRBD1 (5 bases). Trimming took 1 base from V and 5 from J, leaving 11 bases between them. The CDR3 consists of 13 residues. CDR1 and CDR2 from the germline V gene are SQVTM and ANQGSEA. Written as DNA, the CDR3 is TGCAGCGTTGAAGGGGGGGTAGGGACTGAAGCTTTCTTT. It codes for CSVEGGVGTEAFF.

At least ten counts were recorded for this clonotype. The chain links TRBV6-5 to TRBJ1-4, with D tentatively TRBD1 (6 bases). The germline gives CDR1 MNHEY, CDR2 SVGAGI. The CDR3 totals 13 residues. Between the trimmed V and J ends, which lost 4 bases and 8 bases, there was a span of 11 bases. CDR3 residues: CASSFRGREKLFF. The CDR3 DNA reads as TGTGCCAGCAGTTTCAGGGGACGCGAAAAACTGTTTTTT.

On this clonotype: This may be a read error: a much more frequent sequence differs by one nucleotide. V usage is TRBV20-1 and J usage is TRBJ2-3; D unresolved. The CDR3 consists of 12 residues. Germline values: CDR1 DFQATT, CDR2 SNEGSKA (reference sequence). The CDR3 nucleotides read TGCAGTGCTAGACATAGCACAGAGACGCAGTATTTT. Its protein is CSARHSTETQYF.